These 7 T cell receptor beta chains came from one sample sequenced in a study of cytomegalovirus exposure and HLA in healthy donors (dated by TCRdb to between 2016 and 2019). To prepare the library, the immunoSEQ multiplex PCR assay was applied. The multiplex PCR relied on a mix of 60 forward primers for TCR Vbeta segments and 13 reverse primers for TCR Jbeta segments. TCRdb holds this immuneACCESS table with in-frame rearrangements only. Some clones are missing; in checked studies, unresolved V genes explain under half, and the rest has no known cause. For this sample, the table gives about 120,000 clones. Around 3.6% of the sample lies in the top ten. The sample was PBMCs. The receptors were gathered from a man aged 18 to 29 in good health and CMV-seronegative.

The chain carries TRBV6-5 and TRBJ2-2; D gene uncertain. The CDR3 has 15 amino acids. Germline CDR1 reads MNHEY; CDR2 reads SVGAGI. Trimming cost V 5 bases and J 5 bases, with 15 bases left between them. CDR3 region: CASSRTRGETGELFF. In nucleotides, the CDR3 is TGTGCCAGCAGTCGTACTCGAGGAGAGACCGGGGAGCTGTTTTTT.

The V gene is TRBV7-9, the J gene TRBJ2-2, with TRBD1 identical over 9 bases. The V gene end was trimmed by 4 bases and the J gene end by 2 bases; junction bases not matched to a gene: 5. Germline V gives CDR1 SEHNR, CDR2 FQNEAQ (reference sequence). The CDR3 length is 16 residues. The CDR3 reads CASSSYRGRNTGELFF. The CDR3 region has the DNA TGTGCCAGCAGCTCCTACAGGGGGCGCAACACCGGGGAGCTGTTTTTT.

V and J are TRBV11-3 and TRBJ1-2; the D is unclear. This CDR3 spans 10 amino acids. V was trimmed by 9 bases and J by 6 bases, leaving 8 bases between them. Germline CDR1 is SGHNT and CDR2 is YENEEA. The CDR3 here is CARTRDGYTF. CDR3 DNA sequence: TGTGCCAGAACACGGGATGGCTACACCTTC. Full variable domain (rest looked up from reference TRBV11-3 and TRBJ1-2): EAGVVQSPRYKIIEKKQPVAFWCNPISGHNTLYWYLQNLGQGPELLIRYENEEAVDDSQLPKDRFSAERLKGVDSTLKIQPAELGDSAVYLCARTRDGYTFGSGTRLTVV.

The chain links TRBV2 to TRBJ1-1, with D possibly TRBD1 on 5 matching bases. Trimming took off 1 base at V and 1 base at J, with 13 bases between the two ends. Germline V CDR1 and CDR2: SNHLY, FYNNEI. The CDR3 consists of 16 residues. CDR3 region: CASSEGGGGGNTEAFF. CDR3 nucleotide sequence: TGTGCCAGCAGTGAAGGAGGTGGGGGGGGGAACACTGAAGCTTTCTTT.

The V and J genes are TRBV2 and TRBJ1-2, with a tentative D call TRBD1 (5 bases). Between the trimmed V and J ends, which lost 7 bases and 4 bases, there was a span of 16 bases. The CDR3 extends over 14 amino acids. Germline CDR1 SNHLY, CDR2 FYNNEI. The CDR3 loop is CASISDRDFYGYTF. CDR3 in DNA: TGTGCCAGCATATCCGACAGAGACTTCTATGGCTACACCTTC.

The V and J genes are TRBV19 and TRBJ1-5; the D gene is possibly TRBD1 (6 bases). Trimming removed 3 bases at V and 5 bases at J, with 11 bases between. Germline-derived CDR1 and CDR2 are LNHDA and SQIVND (reference sequence). There are 14 residues in the CDR3. Here the CDR3 reads CASSMGAYDQPQHF. Written as DNA, the CDR3 is TGTGCCAGTAGTATGGGGGCTTACGATCAGCCCCAGCATTTT.

V gene TRBV6-5 combines with J gene TRBJ2-1; the D gene is possibly TRBD2 (5 bases). Germline CDR1 reads MNHEY; CDR2 reads SVGAGI. The V end was cut by 4 bases, the J end by 4 bases, with 17 bases between. This CDR3 has 16 amino acids. CDR3 amino acids: CASSFLQSREYNEQFF. CDR3 DNA: TGTGCCAGCAGTTTCCTACAATCGAGGGAGTACAATGAGCAGTTCTTC.